These T cell receptor beta chains were read from a single sample in a study of T-cell reconstitution after alpha-beta-depleted transplantation in children. TCRdb used MiXCR to reprocess the PCR reads, holding one entry per CDR3 protein. The top ten clones hold 5.5% of a sample with 200,000 or so distinct CDR3 sequences, about 6.6% of them seen once. This material consisted of PBMCs, taken before TCRalphabeta/CD19-depleted stem cell transplant. All receptors derive from a boy younger than 10 with acute lymphoblastic leukemia, due to receive a stem cell transplant. CDR3s leave out the opening cysteine and the closing phenylalanine or tryptophan.

>TRBV12-3/TRBV12-4
ASSAGLAGRNEQF
>TRBV9
ASSASGTGGTDTQY
>TRBV28
ASSWRARGGELF
>TRBV20-1
SASSSLTLSNNEQF
>TRBV7-2
ASSRFRPGRLNEKLF
>TRBV7-2
ASSYRGLEGEQF
>TRBV10-2
ASSVGGLDGELF
>TRBV10-3
AISVDGQGNNSPLH
>TRBV11-2
ASSSLLKSYEQY
>TRBV6-1
ASSLTTLRGQGEQY
>TRBV6-2/TRBV6-3
ASRATLGTGELF
>TRBV29-1
SVGPEGTDTQY
>TRBV28
ASSFTGHEQF
>TRBV12-3/TRBV12-4
ASTQFAGPYNEQF
>TRBV7-9
ASSFPTLAGGPVVYNEQF
>TRBV6-1
ASSRDRDALNNEQF
>TRBV28
ASTTPGVRGANVLT
>TRBV20-1
SATGLAGDTQY
>TRBV7-2
ASSQNSGANVLT
>TRBV5-5
ASSLGQGADEQF
>TRBV28
ASRVALREGYT
>TRBV2
ASSEALTIRNNEQF
>TRBV3-1
ASSQAGGTGFY